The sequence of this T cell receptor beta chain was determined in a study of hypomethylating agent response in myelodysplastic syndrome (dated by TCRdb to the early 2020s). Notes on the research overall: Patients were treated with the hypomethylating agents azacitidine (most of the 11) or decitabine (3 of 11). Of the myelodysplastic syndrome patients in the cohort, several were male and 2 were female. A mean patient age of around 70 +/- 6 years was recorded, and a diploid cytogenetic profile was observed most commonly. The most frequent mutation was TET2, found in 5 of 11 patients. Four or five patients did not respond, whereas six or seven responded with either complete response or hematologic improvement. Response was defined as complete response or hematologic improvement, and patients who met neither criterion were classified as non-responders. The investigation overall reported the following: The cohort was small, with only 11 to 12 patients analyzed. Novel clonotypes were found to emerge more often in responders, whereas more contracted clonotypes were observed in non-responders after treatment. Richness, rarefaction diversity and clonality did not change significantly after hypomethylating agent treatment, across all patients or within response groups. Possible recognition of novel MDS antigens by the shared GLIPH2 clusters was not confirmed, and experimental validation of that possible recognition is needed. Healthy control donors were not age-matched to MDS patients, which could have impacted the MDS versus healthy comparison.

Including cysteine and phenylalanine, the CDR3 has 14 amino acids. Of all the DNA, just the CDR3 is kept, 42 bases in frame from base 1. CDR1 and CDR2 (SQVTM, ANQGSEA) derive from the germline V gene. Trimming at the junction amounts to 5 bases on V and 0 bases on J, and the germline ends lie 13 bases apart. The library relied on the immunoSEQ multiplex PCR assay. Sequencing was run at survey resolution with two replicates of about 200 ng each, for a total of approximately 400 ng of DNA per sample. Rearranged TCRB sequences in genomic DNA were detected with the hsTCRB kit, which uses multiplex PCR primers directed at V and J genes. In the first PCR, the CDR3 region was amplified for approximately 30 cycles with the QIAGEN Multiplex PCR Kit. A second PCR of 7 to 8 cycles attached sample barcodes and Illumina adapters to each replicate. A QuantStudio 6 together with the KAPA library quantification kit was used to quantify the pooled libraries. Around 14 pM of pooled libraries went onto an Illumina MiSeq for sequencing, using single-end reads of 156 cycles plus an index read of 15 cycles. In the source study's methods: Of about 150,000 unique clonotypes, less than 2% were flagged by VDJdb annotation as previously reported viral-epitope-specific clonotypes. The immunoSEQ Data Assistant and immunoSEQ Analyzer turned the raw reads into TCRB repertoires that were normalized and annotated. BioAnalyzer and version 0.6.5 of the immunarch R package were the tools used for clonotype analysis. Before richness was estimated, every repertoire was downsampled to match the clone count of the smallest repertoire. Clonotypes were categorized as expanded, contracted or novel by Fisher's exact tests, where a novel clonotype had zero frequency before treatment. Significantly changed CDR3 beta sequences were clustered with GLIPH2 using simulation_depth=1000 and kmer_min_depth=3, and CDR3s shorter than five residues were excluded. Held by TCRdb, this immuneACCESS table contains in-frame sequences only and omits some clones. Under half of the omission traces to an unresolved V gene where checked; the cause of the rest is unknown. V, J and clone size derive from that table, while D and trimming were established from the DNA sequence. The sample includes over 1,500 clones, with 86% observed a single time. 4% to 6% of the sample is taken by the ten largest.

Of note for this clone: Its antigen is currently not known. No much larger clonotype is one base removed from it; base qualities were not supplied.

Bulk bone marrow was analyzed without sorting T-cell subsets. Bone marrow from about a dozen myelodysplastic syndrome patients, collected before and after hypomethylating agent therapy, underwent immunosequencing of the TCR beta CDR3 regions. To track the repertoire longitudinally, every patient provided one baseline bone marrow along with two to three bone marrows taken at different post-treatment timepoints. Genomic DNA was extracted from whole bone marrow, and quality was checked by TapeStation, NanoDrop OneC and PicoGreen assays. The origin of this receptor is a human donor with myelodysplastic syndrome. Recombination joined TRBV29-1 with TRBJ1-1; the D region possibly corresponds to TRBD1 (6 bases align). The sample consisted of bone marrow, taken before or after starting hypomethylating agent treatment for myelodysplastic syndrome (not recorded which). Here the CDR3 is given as CSVSLGHLNTEAFF. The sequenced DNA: TGCAGCGTTTCGCTGGGACACCTGAACACTGAAGCTTTCTTT. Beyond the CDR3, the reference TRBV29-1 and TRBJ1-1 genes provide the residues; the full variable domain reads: SAVISQKPSRDICQRGTSLTIQCQVDSQVTMMFWYRQQPGQSLTLIATANQGSEATYESGFVIDKFPISRPNLTFSTLTVSNMSPEDSSIYLCSVSLGHLNTEAFFGQGTRLTVV.